This TCR beta chain came from a study of T cell responses to AZD1222 COVID-19 vaccine. General study results and limits: Spike-specific TCR breadth and depth were elevated following two AZD1222 doses.

TCRdb keeps only in-frame clones here, not all; method: immunoSEQ multiplex PCR. The table records some 130,000 clones, approximately 90% of them present only once. CDR3 length: 15 amino acids. Germline assignment: CDR1 LGHNA and CDR2 YSLEER. With 2 bases removed from V and 0 bases from J, the gap between germline ends came to 8 bases. About this clone itself: What it binds is unknown.

This receptor was taken from an adult in good health. This chain uses TRBV4-3 with TRBJ1-5; no clear D. The sequenced sample was peripheral blood, obtained on day 0 of AZD1222 vaccination. As DNA, the CDR3 is TGCGCCAGCAGCCAATTTGACGGTAGCAATCAGCCCCAGCATTTT. Its translation: CASSQFDGSNQPQHF.